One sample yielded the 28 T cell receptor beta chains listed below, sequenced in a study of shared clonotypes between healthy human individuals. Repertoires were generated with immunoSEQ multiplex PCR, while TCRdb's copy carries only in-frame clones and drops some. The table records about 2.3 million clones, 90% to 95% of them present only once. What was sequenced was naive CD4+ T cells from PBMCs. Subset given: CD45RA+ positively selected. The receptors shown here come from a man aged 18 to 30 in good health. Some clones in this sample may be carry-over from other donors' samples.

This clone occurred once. The CDR3 nucleotides are TGTGCCAGCAGAGGGACCGACGAAGCTTTCTTT. It yields the protein CASRGTDEAFF. V gene TRBV6-6 combines with J gene TRBJ1-1; D perhaps matches TRBD1 (5 bases). Trimming removed 6 bases from V and 8 bases from J, with 10 bases in between. Germline V gives CDR1 MNHNY, CDR2 SVGAGI (reference sequence). CDR3 size: 11 residues.

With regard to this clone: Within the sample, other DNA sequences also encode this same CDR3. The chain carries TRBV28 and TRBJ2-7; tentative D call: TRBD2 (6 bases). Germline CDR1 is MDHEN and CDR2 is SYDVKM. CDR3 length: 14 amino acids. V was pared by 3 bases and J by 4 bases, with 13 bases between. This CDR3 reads CASSFLAGTYEQYF. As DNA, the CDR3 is TGTGCCAGCAGTTTTCTGGCGGGGACTTACGAGCAGTACTTC. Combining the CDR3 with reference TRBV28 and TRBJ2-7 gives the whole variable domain DVKVTQSSRYLVKRTGEKVFLECVQDMDHENMFWYRQDPGLGLRLIYFSYDVKMKEKGDIPEGYSVSREKKERFSLILESASTNQTSMYLCASSFLAGTYEQYFGPGTRLTVT.

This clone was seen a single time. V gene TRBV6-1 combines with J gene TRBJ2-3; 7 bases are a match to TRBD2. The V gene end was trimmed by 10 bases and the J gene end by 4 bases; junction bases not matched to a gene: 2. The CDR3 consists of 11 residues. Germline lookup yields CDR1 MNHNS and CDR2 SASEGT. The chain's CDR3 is CATAGADTQYF. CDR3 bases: TGTGCCACCGCGGGAGCAGATACGCAGTATTTT.

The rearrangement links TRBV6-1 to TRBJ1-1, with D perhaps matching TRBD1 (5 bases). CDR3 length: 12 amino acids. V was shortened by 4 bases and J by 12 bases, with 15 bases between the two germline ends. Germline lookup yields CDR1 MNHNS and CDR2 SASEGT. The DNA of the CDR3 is TGTGCCAGCAGTGTAGGGACGGCGTATTCTTTCTTT. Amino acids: CASSVGTAYSFF.

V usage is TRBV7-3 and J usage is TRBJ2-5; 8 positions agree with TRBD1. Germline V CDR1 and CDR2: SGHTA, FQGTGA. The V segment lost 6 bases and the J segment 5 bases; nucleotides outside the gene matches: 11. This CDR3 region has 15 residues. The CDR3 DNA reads TGTGCCAGCAGTCGAGGACAGGGAGGAGGGGAGACCCAGTACTTC. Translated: CASSRGQGGGETQYF.

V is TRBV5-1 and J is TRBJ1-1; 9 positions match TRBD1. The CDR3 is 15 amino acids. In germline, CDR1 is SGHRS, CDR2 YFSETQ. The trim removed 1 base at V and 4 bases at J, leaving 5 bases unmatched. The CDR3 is CASSLSGTGPTEAFF. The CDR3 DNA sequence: TGCGCCAGCAGCTTGAGTGGGACAGGGCCCACTGAAGCTTTCTTT.

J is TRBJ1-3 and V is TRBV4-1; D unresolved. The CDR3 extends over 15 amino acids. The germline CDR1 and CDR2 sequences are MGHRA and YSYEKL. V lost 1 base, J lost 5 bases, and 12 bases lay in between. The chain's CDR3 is CASSQVLPERNTIYF. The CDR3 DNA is TGCGCCAGCAGCCAAGTGCTACCTGAGAGAAACACCATATATTTT.

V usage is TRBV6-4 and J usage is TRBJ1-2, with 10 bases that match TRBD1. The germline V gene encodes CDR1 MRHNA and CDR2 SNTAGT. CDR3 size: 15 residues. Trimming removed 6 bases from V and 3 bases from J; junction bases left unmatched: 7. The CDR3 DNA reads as TGTGCCAGCAGGCAAGCGGACAGGGGGTACTATGGCTACACCTTC. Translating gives CASRQADRGYYGYTF.

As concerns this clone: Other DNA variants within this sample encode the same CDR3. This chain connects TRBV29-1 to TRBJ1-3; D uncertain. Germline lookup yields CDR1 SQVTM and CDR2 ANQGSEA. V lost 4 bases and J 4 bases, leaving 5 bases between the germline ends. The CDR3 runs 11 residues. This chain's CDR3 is CSVVTGNTIYF. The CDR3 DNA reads TGCAGCGTTGTAACCGGAAACACCATATATTTT.

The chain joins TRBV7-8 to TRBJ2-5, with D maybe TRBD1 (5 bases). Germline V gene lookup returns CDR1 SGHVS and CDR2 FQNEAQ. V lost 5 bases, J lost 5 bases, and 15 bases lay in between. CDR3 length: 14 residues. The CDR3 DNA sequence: TGTGCCAGCAGCCCGCCAAAGGGGCGGGAGACCCAGTACTTC. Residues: CASSPPKGRETQYF.

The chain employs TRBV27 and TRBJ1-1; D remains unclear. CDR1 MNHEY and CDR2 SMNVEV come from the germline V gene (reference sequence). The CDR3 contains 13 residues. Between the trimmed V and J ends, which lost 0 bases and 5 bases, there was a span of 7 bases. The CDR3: CASSLSPSTEAFF. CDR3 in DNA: TGTGCCAGCAGTTTATCCCCTTCAACTGAAGCTTTCTTT.

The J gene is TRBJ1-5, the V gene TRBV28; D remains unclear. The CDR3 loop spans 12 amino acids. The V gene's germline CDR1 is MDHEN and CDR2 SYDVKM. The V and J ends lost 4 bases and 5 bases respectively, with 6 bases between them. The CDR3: CASSSRDQPQHF. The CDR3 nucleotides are TGTGCCAGCAGTTCACGGGATCAGCCCCAGCATTTT.

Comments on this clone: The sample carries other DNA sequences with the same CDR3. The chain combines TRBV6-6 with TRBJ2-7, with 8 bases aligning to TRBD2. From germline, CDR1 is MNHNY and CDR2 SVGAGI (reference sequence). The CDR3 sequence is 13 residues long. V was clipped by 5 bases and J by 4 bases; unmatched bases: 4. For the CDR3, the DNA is TGTGCCAGCAGTCTTAGCGGGATATACGAGCAGTACTTC. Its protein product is CASSLSGIYEQYF.

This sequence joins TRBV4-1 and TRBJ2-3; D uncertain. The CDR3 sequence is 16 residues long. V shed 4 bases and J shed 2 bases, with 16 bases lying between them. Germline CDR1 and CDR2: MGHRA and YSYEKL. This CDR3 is CASSPGRDLTTDTQYF. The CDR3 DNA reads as TGCGCCAGCAGCCCCGGAAGGGATCTGACCACAGATACGCAGTATTTT.

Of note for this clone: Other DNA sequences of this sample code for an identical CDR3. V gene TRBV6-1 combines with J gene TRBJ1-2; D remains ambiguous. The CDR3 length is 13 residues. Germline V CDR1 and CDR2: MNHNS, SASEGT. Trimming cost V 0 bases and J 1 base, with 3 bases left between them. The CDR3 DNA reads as TGTGCCAGCAGTGAAGCGGGTAACTATGGCTACACCTTC. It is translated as CASSEAGNYGYTF.

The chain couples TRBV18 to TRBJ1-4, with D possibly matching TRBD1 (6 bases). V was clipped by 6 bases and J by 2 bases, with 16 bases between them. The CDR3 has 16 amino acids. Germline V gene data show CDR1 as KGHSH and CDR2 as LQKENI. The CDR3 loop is CASSEGGFSTNEKLFF. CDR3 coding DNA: TGTGCCAGCTCCGAGGGGGGTTTCTCGACTAATGAAAAACTGTTTTTT.

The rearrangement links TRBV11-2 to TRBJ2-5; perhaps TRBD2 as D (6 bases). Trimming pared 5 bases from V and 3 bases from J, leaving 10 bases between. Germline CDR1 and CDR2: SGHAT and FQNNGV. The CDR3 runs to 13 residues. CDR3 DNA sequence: TGTGCCAGCAGCCCGGGACTGGAAGAGACCCAGTACTTC. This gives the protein CASSPGLEETQYF.

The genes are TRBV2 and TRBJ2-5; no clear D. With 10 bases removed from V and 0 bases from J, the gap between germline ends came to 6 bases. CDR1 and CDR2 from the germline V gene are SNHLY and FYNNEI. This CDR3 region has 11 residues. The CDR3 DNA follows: TGTGCCACGCTAAACCAAGAGACCCAGTACTTC. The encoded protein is CATLNQETQYF.

The CDR3 reads CAWSVGGLITDTQYF. CDR3 DNA: TGTGCCTGGAGTGTCGGAGGGTTAATCACAGATACGCAGTATTTT. V usage is TRBV30 and J usage is TRBJ2-3, with D maybe TRBD2 (6 bases). Trimming stripped 0 bases from V and 2 bases from J, with 12 bases between. CDR3 length: 15 residues. Germline CDR1 reads GTSNPN; CDR2 reads SVGIG (reference sequence).

The CDR3 loop reads CASSPPGTSGYEQYF. The CDR3 bases are TGTGCCAGTAGTCCTCCCGGGACTAGCGGCTACGAGCAGTACTTC. J is TRBJ2-7 and V is TRBV19; 11 bases are a match to TRBD2. The CDR3 consists of 15 residues. The V gene end was trimmed by 5 bases and the J gene end by 3 bases; junction bases not matched to a gene: 6. The germline gives CDR1 LNHDA, CDR2 SQIVND (reference sequence). The entire variable domain, with the rest obtained from reference TRBV19 and TRBJ2-7, is as follows: DGGITQSPKYLFRKEGQNVTLSCEQNLNHDAMYWYRQDPGQGLRLIYYSQIVNDFQKGDIAEGYSVSREKKESFPLTVTSAQKNPTAFYLCASSPPGTSGYEQYFGPGTRLTVT.

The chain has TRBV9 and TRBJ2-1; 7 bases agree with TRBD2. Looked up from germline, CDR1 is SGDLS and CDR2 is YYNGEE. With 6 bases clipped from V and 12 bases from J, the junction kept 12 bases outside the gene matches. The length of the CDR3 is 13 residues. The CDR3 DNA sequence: TGTGCCAGCACCTCGACTAGCAGAAGTGTGCAGTTCTTC. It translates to CASTSTSRSVQFF.

The CDR3 DNA reads as TGCGCCAGCAGCCAAGTGACAGGGGGCTTCTACGAGCAGTACTTC. Protein product: CASSQVTGGFYEQYF. J is TRBJ2-7 and V is TRBV4-3, with 10 bases fitting TRBD1. Germline values: CDR1 LGHNA, CDR2 YSLEER. Trimming at V came to 1 base and at J to 3 bases, leaving 3 bases not matched to a gene. The CDR3 runs 15 residues.

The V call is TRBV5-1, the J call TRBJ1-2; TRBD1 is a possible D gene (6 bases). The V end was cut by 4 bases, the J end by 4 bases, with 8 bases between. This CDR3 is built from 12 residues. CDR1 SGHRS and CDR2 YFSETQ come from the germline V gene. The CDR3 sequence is CASSTDSYGYTF. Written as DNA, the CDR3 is TGCGCCAGCAGCACGGACAGCTATGGCTACACCTTC.

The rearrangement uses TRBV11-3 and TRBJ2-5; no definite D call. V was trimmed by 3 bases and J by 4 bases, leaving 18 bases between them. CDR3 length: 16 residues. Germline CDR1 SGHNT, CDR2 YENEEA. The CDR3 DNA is TGTGCCAGCAGCTTGGGGATAAGTGTATTCGGAGAGACCCAGTACTTC. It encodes CASSLGISVFGETQYF.

The DNA for the CDR3 is TGTGCCAGCAGCTACCCCCCGGGACAGGGGGCGCCGCGGCAGTTCTTC. This codes for CASSYPPGQGAPRQFF. The chain recombines TRBV7-2 with TRBJ2-1; 12 nucleotides align to TRBD1. J lost 12 bases, V lost 4 bases, and 13 bases had no gene match. Germline V gives CDR1 SGHTA, CDR2 FQGNSA. This CDR3 has 16 amino acids.

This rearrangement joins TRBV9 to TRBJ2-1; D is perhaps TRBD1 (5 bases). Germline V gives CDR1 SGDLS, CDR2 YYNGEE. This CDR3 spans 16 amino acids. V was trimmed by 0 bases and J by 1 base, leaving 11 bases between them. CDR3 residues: CASSVADTLSYNEQFF. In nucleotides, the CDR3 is TGTGCCAGCAGCGTAGCGGACACCCTATCCTACAATGAGCAGTTCTTC.

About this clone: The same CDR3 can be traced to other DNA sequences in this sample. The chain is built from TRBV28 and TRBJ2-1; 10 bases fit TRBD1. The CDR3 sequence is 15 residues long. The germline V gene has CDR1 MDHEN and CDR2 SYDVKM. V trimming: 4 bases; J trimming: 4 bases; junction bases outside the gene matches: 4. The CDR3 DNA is TGTGCCAGCAGTTCCGGGACAGGGGCATACAATGAGCAGTTCTTC. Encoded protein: CASSSGTGAYNEQFF.

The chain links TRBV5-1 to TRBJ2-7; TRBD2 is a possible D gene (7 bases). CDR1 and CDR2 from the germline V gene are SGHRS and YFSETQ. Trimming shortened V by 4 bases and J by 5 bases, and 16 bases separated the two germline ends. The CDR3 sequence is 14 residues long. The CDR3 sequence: CASSLRKGGDEQYF. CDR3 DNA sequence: TGCGCCAGCAGCCTCCGAAAGGGGGGGGACGAGCAGTACTTC.